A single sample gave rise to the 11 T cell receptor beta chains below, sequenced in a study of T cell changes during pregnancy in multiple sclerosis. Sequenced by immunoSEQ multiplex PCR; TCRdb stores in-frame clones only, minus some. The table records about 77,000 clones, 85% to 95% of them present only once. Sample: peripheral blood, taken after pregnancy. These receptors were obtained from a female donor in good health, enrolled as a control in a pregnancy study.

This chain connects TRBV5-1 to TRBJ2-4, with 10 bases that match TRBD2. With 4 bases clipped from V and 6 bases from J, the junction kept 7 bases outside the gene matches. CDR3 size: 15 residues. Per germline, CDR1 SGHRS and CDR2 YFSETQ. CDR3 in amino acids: CASSVSLAGANIQYF. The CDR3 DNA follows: TGCGCCAGCAGCGTCTCTCTAGCGGGGGCAAACATTCAGTACTTC.

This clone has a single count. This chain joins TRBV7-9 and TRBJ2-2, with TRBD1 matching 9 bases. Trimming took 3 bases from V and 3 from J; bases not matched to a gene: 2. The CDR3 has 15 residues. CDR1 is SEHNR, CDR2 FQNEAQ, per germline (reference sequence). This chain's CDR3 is CASSFGDRDTGELFF. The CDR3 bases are TGTGCCAGCAGCTTTGGGGACAGGGACACCGGGGAGCTGTTTTTT.

In DNA, the CDR3 is TGTGCCAGCAGTGATCCCCCCATTGGCTACACCTTC. Encoded protein: CASSDPPIGYTF. The V and J genes are TRBV6-1 and TRBJ1-2; D unresolved. The germline gives CDR1 MNHNS, CDR2 SASEGT. The V end lost 3 bases, the J end lost 7 bases, and 9 bases lay between the germline ends. The CDR3 sequence is 12 residues long.

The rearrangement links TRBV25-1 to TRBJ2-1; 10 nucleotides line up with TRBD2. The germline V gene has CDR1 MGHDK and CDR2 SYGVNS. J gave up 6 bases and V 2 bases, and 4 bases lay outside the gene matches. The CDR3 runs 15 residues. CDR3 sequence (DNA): TGTGCCAGCAGTGAACGACTAGCGGGTATCAATGAGCAGTTCTTC. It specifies CASSERLAGINEQFF.

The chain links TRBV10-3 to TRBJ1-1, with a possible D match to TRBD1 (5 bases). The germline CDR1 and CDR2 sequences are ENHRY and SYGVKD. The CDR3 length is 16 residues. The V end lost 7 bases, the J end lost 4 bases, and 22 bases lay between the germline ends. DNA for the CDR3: TGTGCCATCAAACCAGGGTGGGCGGTTAAAGGCACTGAAGCTTTCTTT. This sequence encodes CAIKPGWAVKGTEAFF.

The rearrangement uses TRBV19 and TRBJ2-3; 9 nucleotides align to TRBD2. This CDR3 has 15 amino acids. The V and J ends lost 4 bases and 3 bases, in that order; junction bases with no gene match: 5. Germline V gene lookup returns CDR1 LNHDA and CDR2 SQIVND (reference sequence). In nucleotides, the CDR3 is TGTGCCAGTAGTACCAGCGGGGGGTTTACAGATACGCAGTATTTT. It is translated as CASSTSGGFTDTQYF. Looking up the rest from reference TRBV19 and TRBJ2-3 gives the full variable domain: DGGITQSPKYLFRKEGQNVTLSCEQNLNHDAMYWYRQDPGQGLRLIYYSQIVNDFQKGDIAEGYSVSREKKESFPLTVTSAQKNPTAFYLCASSTSGGFTDTQYFGPGTRLTVL.

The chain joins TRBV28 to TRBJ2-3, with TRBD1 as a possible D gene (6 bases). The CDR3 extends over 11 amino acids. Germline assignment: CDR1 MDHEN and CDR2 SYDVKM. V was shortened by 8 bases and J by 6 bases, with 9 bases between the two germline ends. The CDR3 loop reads CASEGDDTQYF. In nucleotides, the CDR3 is TGTGCCAGCGAGGGGGATGATACGCAGTATTTT. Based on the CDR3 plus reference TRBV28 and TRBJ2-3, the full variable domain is DVKVTQSSRYLVKRTGEKVFLECVQDMDHENMFWYRQDPGLGLRLIYFSYDVKMKEKGDIPEGYSVSREKKERFSLILESASTNQTSMYLCASEGDDTQYFGPGTRLTVL.

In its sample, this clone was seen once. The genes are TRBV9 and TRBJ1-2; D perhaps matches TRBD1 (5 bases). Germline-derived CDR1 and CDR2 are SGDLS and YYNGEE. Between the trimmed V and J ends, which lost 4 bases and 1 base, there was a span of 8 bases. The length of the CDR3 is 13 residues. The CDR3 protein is CASSLQGNYGYTF. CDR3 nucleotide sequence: TGTGCCAGCAGCCTCCAGGGTAACTATGGCTACACCTTC.

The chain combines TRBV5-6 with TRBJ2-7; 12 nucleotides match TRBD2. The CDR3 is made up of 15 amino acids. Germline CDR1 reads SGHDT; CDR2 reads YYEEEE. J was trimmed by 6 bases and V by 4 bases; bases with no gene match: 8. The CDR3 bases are TGTGCCAGCAGCCCAGGACTAGCGGGATTGCGCGAGCAGTACTTC. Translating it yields CASSPGLAGLREQYF.

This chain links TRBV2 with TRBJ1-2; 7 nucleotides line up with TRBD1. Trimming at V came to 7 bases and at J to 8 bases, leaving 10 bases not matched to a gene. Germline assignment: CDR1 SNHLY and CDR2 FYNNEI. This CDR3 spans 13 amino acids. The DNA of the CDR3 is TGTGCCAGCAATCGGGAGGGGGCTAGAGGCTACACCTTC. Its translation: CASNREGARGYTF.

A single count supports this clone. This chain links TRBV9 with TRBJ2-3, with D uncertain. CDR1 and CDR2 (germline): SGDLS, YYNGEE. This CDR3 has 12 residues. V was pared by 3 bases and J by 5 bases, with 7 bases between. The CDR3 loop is CASSAEKDTQYF. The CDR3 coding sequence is TGTGCCAGCAGCGCAGAAAAAGATACGCAGTATTTT.